The 24 T cell receptor beta chains below come from one sample, sequenced in a study of cytomegalovirus exposure and HLA in healthy donors. The PCR had 60 Vbeta and 13 Jbeta primers. Measured with immunoSEQ multiplex PCR; TCRdb has only the in-frame clones, and not every one. In the table there are around 180,000 clones, 60% to 80% of which are singletons. Material: PBMCs. The receptors shown here come from a man between 60 and 75 years old in good health and CMV-seronegative.

The chain carries TRBV12-2 and TRBJ2-1; the D call TRBD1 from the table was never checked on the DNA. TRBV12-2 is a known pseudogene. The CDR3 length is 15 residues. Written as DNA, the CDR3 is TGTGCAAGTCGCTTGCCCGGGACAGGTGGGAATGAGCAGTTCTTC. Its protein product is CASRLPGTGGNEQFF.

The chain couples TRBV5-1 to TRBJ2-1; 12 nucleotides align to TRBD2. Germline trimming cut 2 bases from V and 9 bases from J; bases unmatched to any gene: 6. CDR1 and CDR2 from the germline V gene are SGHRS and YFSETQ. The CDR3 sequence is 15 residues long. CDR3 protein: CASSFPSGGVSEQFF. The CDR3 DNA reads as TGCGCCAGCAGCTTCCCTAGCGGGGGGGTTAGTGAGCAGTTCTTC.

There are a few counts of this clone. The CDR3 DNA sequence: TGTGCCAGCAGTTTCCGGCTAGCCGGGGCAGATACGCAGTATTTT. Its protein is CASSFRLAGADTQYF. The chain couples TRBV28 to TRBJ2-3, with D possibly matching TRBD2 (5 bases). CDR3 length equals 15 residues. The V and J ends lost 3 bases and 4 bases respectively, with 14 bases between them. Germline V gene data show CDR1 as MDHEN and CDR2 as SYDVKM.

J is TRBJ2-5 and V is TRBV28; 8 positions match TRBD2. This CDR3 contains 14 residues. V dropped 3 bases and J dropped 9; count of bases not matched to a gene: 9. CDR1 MDHEN and CDR2 SYDVKM come from the germline V gene. The CDR3 reads CASSLQAGVGAQYF. For the CDR3, the DNA is TGTGCCAGCAGTTTGCAAGCGGGGGTAGGGGCCCAGTACTTC.

J is TRBJ1-2 and V is TRBV6-5; a weak D match, TRBD1 (5 bases). The CDR3 is 13 residues long. Between the trimmed V and J ends, which lost 2 bases and 7 bases, there was a span of 11 bases. CDR1 and CDR2 (germline): MNHEY, SVGAGI. This chain's CDR3 is CASSYVQAGGYTF. CDR3 nucleotide sequence: TGTGCCAGCAGTTACGTACAGGCAGGTGGCTACACCTTC.

This chain connects TRBV27 to TRBJ2-2, with 9 bases that match TRBD1. The V segment lost 4 bases and the J segment 6 bases; nucleotides outside the gene matches: 9. The CDR3 is 16 amino acids. Germline V gene sequence: CDR1 MNHEY, CDR2 SMNVEV (reference sequence). CDR3 DNA: TGTGCCAGCAGTTCACCGGGACAGGGTCTGTCCGGGGAGCTGTTTTTT. Residues: CASSSPGQGLSGELFF.

The chain is built from TRBV29-1 and TRBJ2-5; the match to TRBD1 covers 9 bases. This CDR3 spans 15 amino acids. The germline gives CDR1 SQVTM, CDR2 ANQGSEA. V shed 0 bases and J 6 bases; nucleotides not matched to a gene: 8. The CDR3 region has the DNA TGCAGCGTTGAAGATCCGGGACAGGGTTTCAAGACCCAGTACTTC. Translating it yields CSVEDPGQGFKTQYF. The whole variable domain, filled in from reference TRBV29-1 and TRBJ2-5, reads SAVISQKPSRDICQRGTSLTIQCQVDSQVTMMFWYRQQPGQSLTLIATANQGSEATYESGFVIDKFPISRPNLTFSTLTVSNMSPEDSSIYLCSVEDPGQGFKTQYFGPGTRLLVL.

The chain couples TRBV12-5 to TRBJ2-1; TRBD2 aligns across 7 bases. CDR3 length: 15 amino acids. J lost 2 bases, V lost 1 base, and 2 bases had no gene match. Germline CDR1 and CDR2: LGHNT and FRNRAP. The CDR3 nucleotides are TGTGCTAGTGGTTTGGGTAGCGGGCCCTACAATGAGCAGTTCTTC. This encodes CASGLGSGPYNEQFF.

The rearrangement links TRBV5-1 to TRBJ2-7; the D gene is possibly TRBD2 (6 bases). The germline gives CDR1 SGHRS, CDR2 YFSETQ. V was clipped by 0 bases and J by 3 bases, with 16 bases between them. The CDR3 totals 16 residues. CDR3 sequence (DNA): TGCGCCAGCAGCTTGGCCCTCGGGACTTGGGACTACGAGCAGTACTTC. Its protein product is CASSLALGTWDYEQYF. The full variable domain, with the rest looked up from reference TRBV5-1 and TRBJ2-7, is KAGVTQTPRYLIKTRGQQVTLSCSPISGHRSVSWYQQTPGQGLQFLFEYFSETQRNKGNFPGRFSGRQFSNSRSEMNVSTLELGDSALYLCASSLALGTWDYEQYFGPGTRLTVT.

This clone was recorded a few times. The chain recombines TRBV23-1 with TRBJ2-4; weak D call: TRBD1 (7 bases). TRBV23-1 is flagged as an ORF with uncertain function. The CDR3 spans 15 residues. The V gene lost 3 bases and the J gene lost 2 bases, with 11 bases spanning the gap. CDR3: CASSHWRGPKNIQYF. CDR3 coding DNA: TGCGCCAGCAGTCATTGGAGGGGGCCCAAAAACATTCAGTACTTC.

The V call is TRBV19, the J call TRBJ1-1, with a weak D call TRBD1 (5 bases). There are 14 residues in the CDR3. The ends were cut back, 1 base at V and 6 bases at J, with 12 bases in the middle. Germline assignment: CDR1 LNHDA and CDR2 SQIVND (reference sequence). In DNA, the CDR3 is TGTGCCAGTAGTATAGGACAGTTACACGCTGAAGCTTTCTTT. Amino acid sequence: CASSIGQLHAEAFF.

This clone was detected once. Compared with germline, one end of the junction differs, possibly owing to a read error. The rearrangement joins TRBV6-1 to TRBJ2-3; the D gene is possibly TRBD1 (6 bases). This CDR3 is built from 14 residues. Germline CDR1 reads MNHNS; CDR2 reads SASEGT. CDR3 nucleotides: TGTGCCAGCAGTGAGTGGGGGCAGGCAGATGCGCAGTATTTT. Protein product: CASSEWGQADAQYF.

The rearrangement links TRBV9 to TRBJ2-2; D might be TRBD1 (6 bases). Germline V lookup: CDR1 SGDLS, CDR2 YYNGEE. This CDR3 has 16 residues. The germline V and J ends were trimmed by 0 bases and 0 bases, with 9 bases remaining between them. DNA of the CDR3: TGTGCCAGCAGCGTAGGACAGGCCGCGAACACCGGGGAGCTGTTTTTT. It is translated as CASSVGQAANTGELFF. Variable domain in full (rest from reference TRBV9 and TRBJ2-2): DSGVTQTPKHLITATGQRVTLRCSPRSGDLSVYWYQQSLDQGLQFLIQYYNGEERAKGNILERFSAQQFPDLHSELNLSSLELGDSALYFCASSVGQAANTGELFFGEGSRLTVL.

In this sample, this clone turned up once. The chain carries TRBV30 and TRBJ1-2, with D maybe TRBD1 (5 bases). Germline V gives CDR1 GTSNPN, CDR2 SVGIG (reference sequence). V was pared by 4 bases and J by 4 bases, with 13 bases between. The CDR3 is 13 amino acids. The CDR3 loop reads CAWKPTGGYGYTF. CDR3 sequence (DNA): TGTGCCTGGAAGCCTACGGGGGGCTATGGCTACACCTTC.

The V gene is TRBV9, the J gene TRBJ2-2, with D possibly being TRBD2 (5 bases). This CDR3 region has 16 residues. V was pared by 0 bases and J by 0 bases, with 9 bases between. Germline V gives CDR1 SGDLS, CDR2 YYNGEE. Written as DNA, the CDR3 is TGTGCCAGCAGCGTAGGTAGCGACGCGAACACCGGGGAGCTGTTTTTT. The encoded protein is CASSVGSDANTGELFF.

The genes are TRBV27 and TRBJ2-3; 9 bases match TRBD2. The CDR3 runs to 17 residues. The J segment lost 6 bases and the V segment lost 5 bases, leaving 15 bases of the junction unmatched. CDR1 MNHEY and CDR2 SMNVEV come from the germline V gene (reference sequence). This CDR3 is CASSGGRGGGATDTQYF. CDR3 bases: TGTGCCAGCAGTGGGGGCAGGGGCGGGGGGGCTACGGATACGCAGTATTTT.

The V and J genes are TRBV14 and TRBJ2-2; 8 bases agree with TRBD2. Germline values: CDR1 SGHDN, CDR2 FVKESK. Trimming at V came to 4 bases and at J to 3 bases, leaving 7 bases not matched to a gene. The CDR3 extends over 16 amino acids. The CDR3 loop is CASSRLANDYTGELFF. DNA for the CDR3: TGTGCCAGCAGCCGACTAGCGAACGACTACACCGGGGAGCTGTTTTTT. Combining the CDR3 with reference TRBV14 and TRBJ2-2 gives the whole variable domain EAGVTQFPSHSVIEKGQTVTLRCDPISGHDNLYWYRRVMGKEIKFLLHFVKESKQDESGMPNNRFLAERTGGTYSTLKVQPAELEDSGVYFCASSRLANDYTGELFFGEGSRLTVL.

V and J are TRBV5-1 and TRBJ1-5; 9 positions agree with TRBD1. V lost 4 bases to trimming and J lost 7 bases; unmatched junction nucleotides: 6. Germline values: CDR1 SGHRS, CDR2 YFSETQ. The CDR3 has 14 amino acids. The CDR3 nucleotides read TGCGCCAGCAGCCTGGACAGGGGAGCCCAGCCCCAGCATTTT. Translated: CASSLDRGAQPQHF.

This chain links TRBV4-1 with TRBJ2-1; 11 bases are a match to TRBD2. The CDR3 has 15 amino acids. V trimming: 2 bases; J trimming: 8 bases; junction bases outside the gene matches: 5. The germline V gene encodes CDR1 MGHRA and CDR2 YSYEKL. This CDR3 is CASSQLAGGWDEQFF. CDR3 sequence (DNA): TGCGCCAGCAGCCAACTAGCGGGGGGCTGGGATGAGCAGTTCTTC.

V is TRBV19 and J is TRBJ2-1; 10 bases line up with TRBD2. The germline V gene encodes CDR1 LNHDA and CDR2 SQIVND (reference sequence). This CDR3 comprises 15 residues. The ends lost 5 bases at V and 3 bases at J; junction bases unmatched: 4. The CDR3 DNA reads TGTGCCAGTAGTTACCTAGCGGGGGACTACAATGAGCAGTTCTTC. Its translation: CASSYLAGDYNEQFF.

The chain couples TRBV19 to TRBJ2-4; no reliable D call. The CDR3 length is 15 residues. V was shortened by 5 bases and J by 8 bases, with 19 bases between the two germline ends. Germline loops: CDR1 LNHDA, CDR2 SQIVND (reference sequence). The chain's CDR3 is CASSASRSRLDIQYF. The DNA of the CDR3 is TGTGCCAGTAGTGCATCGAGGTCCCGGCTGGACATTCAGTACTTC.

This clone was detected only a few times. The J gene is TRBJ2-1, the V gene TRBV9, with 9 bases lining up with TRBD2. The CDR3 runs to 16 residues. The trim removed 0 bases at V and 5 bases at J, leaving 6 bases unmatched. Germline V gene sequence: CDR1 SGDLS, CDR2 YYNGEE. As DNA, the CDR3 is TGTGCCAGCAGCGTAGAAAAGGTAGCGGGAGACAATGAGCAGTTCTTC. Encoded protein: CASSVEKVAGDNEQFF.

This chain connects TRBV2 to TRBJ2-7, with 11 bases identical to TRBD2. Germline assignment: CDR1 SNHLY and CDR2 FYNNEI. V trimming: 6 bases; J trimming: 3 bases; junction bases outside the gene matches: 1. The CDR3 sequence is 13 residues long. The CDR3 DNA reads TGTGCCAGCAGGGGACTAGCGGTCTACGAGCAGTACTTC. This gives the protein CASRGLAVYEQYF.

The chain combines TRBV7-9 with TRBJ1-5; 7 positions agree with TRBD1. Trimming removed 7 bases from V and 0 bases from J; junction bases left unmatched: 9. Germline CDR1 reads SEHNR; CDR2 reads FQNEAQ (reference sequence). The CDR3 sequence is 16 residues long. The CDR3 sequence: CASTPTGDYSNQPQHF. CDR3 nucleotide sequence: TGTGCCAGCACACCAACAGGGGATTATAGCAATCAGCCCCAGCATTTT. The full variable domain, its missing parts supplied by reference TRBV7-9 and TRBJ1-5, is DTGVSQNPRHKITKRGQNVTFRCDPISEHNRLYWYRQTLGQGPEFLTYFQNEAQLEKSRLLSDRFSAERPKGSFSTLEIQRTEQGDSAMYLCASTPTGDYSNQPQHFGDGTRLSIL.